The rows below give T cell receptor beta chains drawn from one sample of a study of vaccination effects on CD4 cells after COVID-19. The antigens of these receptors remain unknown. Sequencing used immunoSEQ multiplex PCR; TCRdb keeps in-frame clones, though not all of them. The sample contains more than 40,000 clones, 77% of which appear only once. The sample consisted of CD4+ T cells from PBMCs cultured with HCoV-NL63 spike peptides, taken before COVID-19 vaccination. All receptors come from a human donor who received a COVID-19 vaccine. The CDR3 runs from the conserved cysteine through the conserved F or W. The D gene is left open where the match is weak. Clone sizes are given selectively: once, few, many, or a class where the clone is expanded.

clone_size,d_call,j_call,v_call,cdr3_aa,cdr3_nt
once,NA,TRBJ2-1,TRBV28,CASSPSDRTYNEQFF,TGTGCCAGCAGCCCTAGCGATAGGACGTACAATGAGCAGTTCTTC
NA,NA,TRBJ1-1,TRBV6-5,CASMINGGRTAFF,TGTGCCAGCATGATAAATGGGGGGAGGACGGCTTTCTTT
NA,TRBD1,TRBJ1-6,TRBV11-2,CASSPSGGFNSPLHF,TGTGCCAGCAGCCCCTCAGGGGGCTTTAATTCACCCCTCCACTTT
NA,NA,TRBJ1-3,TRBV6-2/TRBV6-3,CASSSQRYSGNTIYF,TGTGCCAGCAGCTCCCAGCGGTACTCTGGAAACACCATATATTTT
NA,NA,TRBJ2-4,TRBV30,CAWSSTFLQYF,TGTGCCTGGAGTAGCACTTTCCTTCAGTACTTC
NA,NA,TRBJ2-2,TRBV7-3,CASTEGGLGTGELFF,TGTGCCAGCACCGAGGGGGGCTTAGGAACCGGGGAGCTGTTTTTT
few,NA,TRBJ1-4,TRBV28,CASSFLVANEKLFF,TGTGCCAGCAGTTTTTTGGTCGCGAATGAAAAACTGTTTTTT
NA,NA,TRBJ1-2,TRBV7-8,CASSLVVPVKDGYTF,TGTGCCAGCAGCTTAGTGGTTCCAGTCAAAGATGGCTACACCTTC
NA,NA,TRBJ1-3,TRBV14,CASSQERLYSGNTIYF,TGTGCCAGCAGCCAAGAGAGACTCTACTCTGGAAACACCATATATTTT
NA,NA,TRBJ1-1,TRBV6-5,CASTQQDFSEAFF,TGTGCCAGCACCCAGCAGGACTTCTCTGAAGCTTTCTTT
few,TRBD1,TRBJ2-2,TRBV7-3,CASSLDRAGTGELFF,TGTGCCAGCAGCTTAGACAGGGCCGGCACCGGGGAGCTGTTTTTT
NA,TRBD2,TRBJ2-2,TRBV3-1/TRBV3-2,CASSQFLAENTGELFF,TGTGCCAGCAGCCAATTCCTAGCGGAGAACACCGGGGAGCTGTTTTTT
NA,TRBD2,TRBJ2-2,TRBV11-2,CASSPRLASGELFF,TGTGCCAGCAGCCCCCGACTAGCGTCCGGGGAGCTGTTTTTT
NA,NA,TRBJ1-5,TRBV6-6,CASRRPPVDSNQPQHF,TGTGCCAGCAGAAGGCCCCCGGTTGATAGCAATCAGCCCCAGCATTTT
NA,NA,TRBJ1-1,TRBV4-3,CASSQESAMNTEAFF,TGCGCCAGCAGCCAAGAGTCCGCTATGAACACTGAAGCTTTCTTT
NA,NA,TRBJ1-2,TRBV18,CASSPTLYGYTF,TGTGCCAGCTCACCAACCCTCTATGGCTACACCTTC
NA,TRBD1,TRBJ2-4,TRBV10-2,CASKKDRADIQYF,TGCGCCAGCAAGAAGGACAGGGCGGACATTCAGTACTTC
NA,TRBD1,TRBJ2-5,TRBV29-1,CRAGTGLQETQYF,TGCAGGGCAGGGACAGGGCTTCAAGAGACCCAGTACTTC
NA,NA,TRBJ2-5,TRBV5-1,CASSFDAGRPWTQYF,TGCGCCAGCAGCTTCGACGCCGGAAGACCGTGGACCCAGTACTTC
NA,NA,TRBJ2-1,TRBV6-1,CASSEKGVAQFF,TGTGCCAGCAGTGAAAAAGGGGTCGCGCAGTTCTTC
few,NA,TRBJ1-2,TRBV30,CAWSRGRNYGYTF,TGTGCCTGGAGCCGGGGACGGAACTATGGCTACACCTTC
NA,NA,TRBJ1-1,TRBV5-1,CASSLYAGVNTEAFF,TGCGCCAGCAGCTTGTATGCAGGGGTGAACACTGAAGCTTTCTTT
NA,NA,TRBJ2-3,TRBV2,CASSEYPENTQYF,TGTGCCAGCAGTGAATACCCGGAAAATACGCAGTATTTT
once,TRBD2,TRBJ2-1,TRBV5-1,CASSGGTSGGFNEQFF,TGCGCCAGCAGCGGAGGGACTAGCGGGGGGTTCAATGAGCAGTTCTTC
NA,TRBD1,TRBJ1-1,TRBV2,CASSGQGGTEAFF,TGTGCCAGCAGTGGACAGGGAGGCACTGAAGCTTTCTTT
NA,TRBD1,TRBJ1-4,TRBV6-6,CASSKNRGNEKLFF,TGTGCCAGCAGTAAAAACAGGGGGAATGAAAAACTGTTTTTT
NA,NA,TRBJ1-1,TRBV27,CASSFSLEDMNTEAFF,TGTGCCAGCAGTTTCTCCCTCGAGGACATGAACACTGAAGCTTTCTTT
NA,NA,TRBJ2-3,TRBV6-5,CASSKQANPRNTQYF,TGTGCCAGCAGCAAACAGGCTAATCCCCGGAATACGCAGTATTTT
NA,NA,TRBJ1-5,TRBV19,CASLRQNSNQPQHF,TGTGCCAGCTTGCGACAGAATAGCAATCAGCCCCAGCATTTT
NA,NA,TRBJ2-2,TRBV7-3,CASSPQVGGTGELFF,TGTGCCAGCAGCCCGCAAGTTGGGGGCACCGGGGAGCTGTTTTTT
NA,NA,TRBJ2-1,TRBV7-3,CASSLIPQRGSNEQFF,TGTGCCAGCAGCTTAATACCACAGCGCGGGTCCAATGAGCAGTTCTTC
NA,TRBD2,TRBJ2-3,TRBV9,CASSPRLAASTDTQYF,TGTGCCAGCAGCCCCCGACTAGCGGCTAGCACAGATACGCAGTATTTT
NA,NA,TRBJ1-4,TRBV5-1,CASSLSSSEKLFF,TGCGCCAGCAGCTTATCCTCCTCAGAAAAACTGTTTTTT
NA,TRBD2,TRBJ2-1,TRBV28,CASSMAPGTSGGTSYNEQFF,TGTGCCAGCAGTATGGCCCCCGGGACTAGCGGGGGGACCTCCTACAATGAGCAGTTCTTC
NA,NA,TRBJ1-3,TRBV19,CASTRGPLGSGNTIYF,TGTGCCAGTACACGGGGACCCCTAGGCTCTGGAAACACCATATATTTT
NA,NA,TRBJ1-3,TRBV7-9,CASSSTGLSGNTIYF,TGTGCCAGCAGCTCGACAGGTCTCTCTGGAAACACCATATATTTT
NA,NA,TRBJ1-1,TRBV19,CASGRAGVGNTEAFF,TGTGCCAGCGGTCGGGCAGGGGTAGGGAACACTGAAGCTTTCTTT
NA,TRBD1,TRBJ1-6,TRBV6-5,CASNSLGTGINLFHF,TGTGCCAGCAATTCCCTCGGGACAGGGATCAACCTCTTCCACTTT
NA,TRBD2,TRBJ2-1,TRBV5-1,CASSFLAGGGKEGNEQFF,TGCGCCAGCAGCTTCTTAGCGGGGGGGGGAAAAGAGGGCAATGAGCAGTTCTTC
NA,NA,TRBJ1-2,TRBV7-2,CASSLAGGSFDGYTF,TGTGCCAGCAGCTTAGCGGGGGGCAGCTTCGATGGCTACACCTTC
once,NA,TRBJ1-4,TRBV12-3/TRBV12-4,CASSYQNEKLFF,TGTGCCAGCAGTTATCAGAATGAAAAACTGTTTTTT
NA,NA,TRBJ1-1,TRBV6-5,CASSRALGTEAFF,TGTGCCAGCAGCAGGGCCCTCGGGACTGAAGCTTTCTTT